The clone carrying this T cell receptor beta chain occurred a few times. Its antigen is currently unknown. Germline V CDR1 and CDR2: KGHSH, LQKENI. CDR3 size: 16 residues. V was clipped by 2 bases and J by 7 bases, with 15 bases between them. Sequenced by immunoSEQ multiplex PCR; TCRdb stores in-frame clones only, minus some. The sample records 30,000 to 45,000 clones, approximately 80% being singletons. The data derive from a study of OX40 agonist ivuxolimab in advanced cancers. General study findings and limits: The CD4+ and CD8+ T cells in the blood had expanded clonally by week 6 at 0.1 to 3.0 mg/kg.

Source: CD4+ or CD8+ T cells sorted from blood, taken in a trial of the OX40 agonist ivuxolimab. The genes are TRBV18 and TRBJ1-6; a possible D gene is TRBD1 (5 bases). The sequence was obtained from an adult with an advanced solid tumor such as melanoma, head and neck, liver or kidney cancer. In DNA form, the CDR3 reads TGTGCCAGCTCACCAATCAACGTTGGGGGAAATTCACCCCTCCACTTT. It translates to CASSPINVGGNSPLHF. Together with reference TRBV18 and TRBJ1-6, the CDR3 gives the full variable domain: NAGVMQNPRHLVRRRGQEARLRCSPMKGHSHVYWYRQLPEEGLKFMVYLQKENIIDESGMPKERFSAEFPKEGPSILRIQQVVRGDSAAYFCASSPINVGGNSPLHFGNGTRLTVT.